Sequencing of this T cell receptor (beta chain) was carried out in a study of cytomegalovirus exposure and HLA in healthy donors. Overall study context: When roughly 420 donors were genotyped, about 81% of them were found to fall in the Caucasian-associated ancestry cluster.

The CDR3 sequence is 18 residues long. Germline V gene lookup returns CDR1 KGHSH and CDR2 LQKENI. Deletions cut 2 bases from V and 8 bases from J, with 25 bases between. PCR employed 60 Vbeta and 13 Jbeta primers. How the authors handled the data: In a later analysis, the count reached 74 million or so unique TCR beta chains, with about 12 million shared. Assay used: immunoSEQ multiplex PCR; TCRdb lists only in-frame clones, some missing. The V and J calls and clone size were taken over from that table, and D and trimming were inferred from the DNA. The data contain over 200,000 clones, about 77% of them singletons.

The V and J genes are TRBV18 and TRBJ2-1, with D possibly TRBD1 on 5 matching bases. The TCR was taken from a woman in her twenties or thirties in good health and CMV-seronegative. The sequenced material came from PBMCs. CDR3 DNA: TGTGCCAGCTCACCAAGAGCTTCGTGGGGTCAGGTAGGGGATGAGCAGTTCTTC. This translates into CASSPRASWGQVGDEQFF.